This T cell receptor beta chain emerged from a study of molecular identifiers for immune sequencing clone quantification. Study results and caveats: The share of molecules held by clones above 20 RNA copies was over 98% in effector cells and under 1% in naive cells.

Each library that profiled naive CD8 cells came from approximately 20,000 to 1,000,000 sorted cells with 10%, 30% or 50% RNA. This clonotype appeared many times. The target antigen is unknown. The CDR3 totals 18 residues. Germline loops: CDR1 SGHVS, CDR2 FNYEAQ. V lost 0 bases to trimming and J lost 6 bases, with 23 bases between them. Making the bulk TCR libraries relied on previously described methods and listed TCR primers. TCRdb fed the PCR reads into MiXCR, producing one record per CDR3 protein. The profile shows about 320,000 distinct CDR3 sequences, 24% of them singletons. The receptor was derived from a human donor in good health. Some libraries in this study had Jurkat cell RNA spiked in. The sequenced sample was naive CD8+ T cells from blood, with Jurkat cell RNA spiked in. Subset denoted: FACS-sorted CD8+CD4-CCR7+CD45RA+ naive T cells. This sequence joins TRBV7-6 and TRBJ1-1, with D perhaps TRBD1 (6 bases). The CDR3 spells CASSLAPREAGEGAEAFF. For the CDR3, the DNA is TGTGCCAGCAGCTTAGCGCCTCGTGAAGCTGGTGAGGGGGCTGAAGCTTTCTTT.